This is a list of T cell receptor beta chains from one sample in a study of cytomegalovirus exposure and HLA in healthy donors. TCRdb's table, derived via immunoSEQ multiplex PCR, lists solely in-frame clones and lacks some. This sample carries about 160,000 clones, with roughly 1.3% going to the ten biggest clones. Sequencing was carried out using PBMCs. These receptors all stem from a woman aged 55-75 years in good health and CMV-seronegative. CDR3s include the opening cysteine and the closing phenylalanine or tryptophan. The D gene is left open where the match is weak.

v_gene,d_gene,j_gene,CDR3aa,CDR3nt
TRBV5-1,NA,TRBJ1-4,CASTETGGSREKLFF,TGCGCCAGCACCGAGACGGGAGGGAGTCGCGAAAAACTGTTTTTT
TRBV6-1,NA,TRBJ2-1,CAAQADSYNEQFF,TGTGCCGCACAGGCTGATAGTTACAATGAGCAGTTCTTC
TRBV7-2,NA,TRBJ1-1,CASSSDRNTEAFF,TGTGCCAGCAGCTCTGACAGAAACACTGAAGCTTTCTTT
TRBV29-1,NA,TRBJ2-3,CSVEEGEDTQYF,TGCAGCGTTGAAGAAGGGGAAGATACGCAGTATTTT
TRBV7-6,TRBD2,TRBJ2-7,CAITRTSGSYEQYF,TGTGCCATAACCCGAACTAGCGGTTCCTACGAGCAGTACTTC
TRBV7-3,NA,TRBJ2-1,CASSFTTVGNEQFF,TGTGCCAGCAGCTTCACCACAGTTGGCAATGAGCAGTTCTTC
TRBV7-2,TRBD2,TRBJ2-7,CASSSSGGYPYEQYF,TGTGCCAGCAGTTCGAGCGGGGGTTACCCCTACGAGCAGTACTTC
TRBV15,NA,TRBJ1-2,CATSRGNTVYGYTF,TGTGCCACCAGCAGAGGAAATACAGTCTATGGCTACACCTTC
TRBV7-2,NA,TRBJ1-1,CASSLYRVNTEAFF,TGTGCCAGCAGCTTGTACAGGGTGAACACTGAAGCTTTCTTT
TRBV7-2,TRBD2,TRBJ2-7,CASSLAAGVQYEQYF,TGTGCCAGCAGCTTAGCAGCGGGAGTTCAATACGAGCAGTACTTC
TRBV9,NA,TRBJ2-2,CASSVSLNTGELFF,TGTGCCAGCAGCGTCTCTCTCAACACCGGGGAGCTGTTTTTT
TRBV30,NA,TRBJ2-5,CAWSDKGVQETQYF,TGTGCCTGGAGTGATAAGGGGGTCCAAGAGACCCAGTACTTC
TRBV5-1,TRBD1,TRBJ2-3,CASRRDSLNTDTQYF,TGCGCCAGCAGACGGGACAGTCTAAACACAGATACGCAGTATTTT
TRBV5-4,TRBD1,TRBJ1-2,CASSSGTEKGGYTF,TGTGCCAGCAGCTCCGGGACAGAAAAAGGAGGCTACACCTTC
TRBV2,TRBD2,TRBJ2-1,CASSTGTSLNEQFF,TGTGCCAGCAGCACCGGGACTAGCCTCAATGAGCAGTTCTTC
TRBV27,TRBD1,TRBJ2-7,CASSWEGQGAYEQYF,TGTGCCAGCAGTTGGGAGGGACAGGGAGCCTACGAGCAGTACTTC
TRBV6-5,TRBD2,TRBJ2-7,CASSYTGTSGYEQYF,TGTGCCAGCAGTTACACCGGGACTAGCGGATACGAGCAGTACTTC
TRBV19,TRBD1,TRBJ2-7,CASSIDGTGNGQYF,TGTGCCAGTAGTATAGACGGGACAGGGAATGGGCAGTACTTC